The 27 T cell receptor beta chains in this list originate from one sample, sequenced in a study of HIV-infected patients and healthy controls. All unsorted peripheral T cells were captured because whole blood was used without fractionation. cDNA was made from 500 ng RNA using alpha and beta constant primers. Alpha and beta chain libraries were made separately by chain-specific third strand synthesis with multiplexing indices. TCRdb ran MiXCR on the 5' RACE reads and lists one entry per CDR3 protein. The sample has some 4,300 distinct CDR3 sequences; about an eighth are singletons. Specimen: blood, collected before antiretroviral therapy. Source of these receptors: an adult with HIV infection.

This clonotype occurred many times. J is TRBJ2-7 and V is TRBV18; no firm D call. The CDR3 consists of 15 residues. V gave up 3 bases and J gave up 0 bases, with 12 bases separating them. The germline V gene encodes CDR1 KGHSH and CDR2 LQKENI. The CDR3 here is CASSPSPQSSYEQYF. CDR3 sequence (DNA): TGTGCCAGCTCACCTAGCCCCCAGAGCTCCTACGAGCAGTACTTC.

The chain links TRBV27 to TRBJ2-2; D unresolved. Germline values: CDR1 MNHEY, CDR2 SMNVEV (reference sequence). With 3 bases removed from V and 1 base from J, the gap between germline ends came to 0 bases. The CDR3 runs 12 residues. The CDR3 DNA is TGTGCCAGCAGTTTGAACACCGGGGAGCTGTTTTTT. Protein: CASSLNTGELFF.

About this clonotype: The junction departs from the called germline gene at one end, perhaps through a read error. The chain joins TRBV12-3 or TRBV12-4 to TRBJ1-1; D unresolved. The CDR3 contains 14 residues. As DNA, the CDR3 is TGTGCCAGAAGTTTAACTCAGGATAGCTCTGAAGCTTTCTTT. This gives the protein CARSLTQDSSEAFF.

The table lists this clonotype with a few counts. This may be a read error: a much more frequent sequence differs by one nucleotide. The genes are TRBV7-9 and TRBJ2-1; 9 positions agree with TRBD1. Germline CDR1 SEHNR, CDR2 FQNEAQ (reference sequence). The CDR3 has 15 residues. CDR3 in amino acids: CSSRYPGTGIHEQFF. Written as DNA, the CDR3 is TGTTCCAGCAGGTATCCCGGGACAGGGATCCATGAGCAGTTCTTC.

This clonotype came up many times. This chain uses TRBV29-1 with TRBJ1-1; D may be TRBD1 (5 bases). The CDR3 extends over 13 amino acids. Trimming took off 7 bases at V and 3 bases at J, with 15 bases between the two ends. The germline V gene encodes CDR1 SQVTM and CDR2 ANQGSEA. The CDR3 bases are TGCAGCGGTAACCAGGGTAAGGACACTGAAGCTTTCTTT. It translates to CSGNQGKDTEAFF.

Comment on this clonotype: A much more abundant neighbour one base away suggests this may be a read error. The chain uses TRBV19 and TRBJ2-5; D is unclear. The V gene's germline CDR1 is LNHDA and CDR2 SQIVND (reference sequence). The V end was cut by 3 bases, the J end by 5 bases, with 13 bases between. The CDR3 is 14 residues long. CDR3 DNA sequence: TGTGCCAGTAGTATTCTTGGCTGGAGTGAGACCCAGTACTTC. Residues: CASSILGWSETQYF.

This clonotype was seen many times. The chain combines TRBV19 with TRBJ1-5, with 10 bases lining up with TRBD1. CDR3 length: 16 residues. With 4 bases clipped from V and 1 base from J, the junction kept 4 bases outside the gene matches. The germline gives CDR1 LNHDA, CDR2 SQIVND (reference sequence). Written as DNA, the CDR3 is TGTGCCAGTAGTAGTCGACAGGGGGCAAGCAATCAGCCCCAGCATTTT. This sequence encodes CASSSRQGASNQPQHF.

This clonotype was recorded many times. An end of the junction does not agree with germline; a read error may underlie this. The V call is TRBV7-2, the J call TRBJ2-7; D not certain. The CDR3 has 13 amino acids. Germline values: CDR1 SGHTA, CDR2 FQGNSA. The CDR3 DNA follows: TGTGCCAGCAGCTTAGACCCCGGCCCCCTGGACCACTTC. Protein sequence: CASSLDPGPLDHF.

The V call is TRBV20-1, the J call TRBJ1-4; D not resolved. The germline V gene encodes CDR1 DFQATT and CDR2 SNEGSKA (reference sequence). The CDR3 covers 13 residues. Trimming took off 3 bases at V and 5 bases at J, with 10 bases between the two ends. The CDR3 region is CSARGIENEKLFF. The CDR3 DNA is TGCAGTGCTAGGGGAATAGAGAATGAAAAACTGTTTTTT.

This clonotype is medium-sized by share. The chain carries TRBV11-2 and TRBJ1-3, with D perhaps TRBD1 (5 bases). This CDR3 contains 13 residues. V lost 6 bases, J lost 2 bases, and 8 bases lay in between. Germline assignment: CDR1 SGHAT and CDR2 FQNNGV. In nucleotides, the CDR3 is TGTGCCAGCAGGAGGGACGCTGGAAACACCATATATTTT. This translates into CASRRDAGNTIYF.

This clonotype is medium-sized within its sample. This chain links TRBV28 with TRBJ2-7; D is ambiguous. Germline lookup yields CDR1 MDHEN and CDR2 SYDVKM. V was trimmed by 5 bases and J by 0 bases, leaving 20 bases between them. The CDR3 is made up of 17 amino acids. The CDR3 DNA sequence: TGTGCCAGCAGTCCCAGGAAGGGCACGGCCGGCTCCTACGAGCAGTACTTC. Its protein product is CASSPRKGTAGSYEQYF.

Relative to its sample, this clonotype is medium-sized. V usage is TRBV20-1 and J usage is TRBJ1-2; D unresolved. The CDR3 length is 10 residues. V was pared by 3 bases and J by 11 bases, with 10 bases between. Germline V gene lookup returns CDR1 DFQATT and CDR2 SNEGSKA (reference sequence). The CDR3 loop is CSASPSGYTF. The CDR3 DNA reads as TGCAGTGCTAGTCCCAGTGGGTACACCTTC.

The CDR3 here is CSVGSDAEAFF. CDR3 coding DNA: TGCAGCGTTGGATCGGACGCTGAAGCTTTCTTT. The chain combines TRBV29-1 with TRBJ1-1; D unresolved. This CDR3 region has 11 residues. Germline CDR1 reads SQVTM; CDR2 reads ANQGSEA. Trimming left V 4 bases short and J 6 bases short, with 9 bases between.

By sample share, this clonotype is medium-sized. The chain has TRBV10-3 and TRBJ2-6; D call uncertain. Germline assignment: CDR1 ENHRY and CDR2 SYGVKD. V was pared by 6 bases and J by 0 bases, with 9 bases between. CDR3 size: 15 residues. The CDR3 coding sequence is TGTGCCATCAGCCCTGACCTCTCTGGGGCCAACGTCCTGACTTTC. Translated, it gives CAISPDLSGANVLTF.

In this sample, this clonotype turned up a few times. The genes are TRBV20-1 and TRBJ2-2; D is undetermined. Germline V lookup: CDR1 DFQATT, CDR2 SNEGSKA (reference sequence). The CDR3 extends over 17 amino acids. Trimming cost V 0 bases and J 0 bases, with 14 bases left between them. The CDR3 DNA reads as TGCAGTGCTAGAGATCGTCGCCGCCGATCGAACACCGGGGAGCTGTTTTTT. It codes for CSARDRRRRSNTGELFF.

In its sample, this clonotype was seen many times. The chain has TRBV27 and TRBJ1-5, with TRBD1 as a possible D gene (6 bases). There are 15 residues in the CDR3. CDR1 is MNHEY and CDR2 is SMNVEV in the germline V gene (reference sequence). The V and J ends lost 8 bases and 4 bases respectively, with 18 bases between them. The CDR3 here is CASSTGQGLNQPQHF. CDR3 sequence (DNA): TGTGCCAGCTCCACAGGGCAGGGGCTAAATCAGCCCCAGCATTTT.

In its sample, this clonotype ranks as medium-sized (0.01 to 0.1%). The chain is built from TRBV20-1 and TRBJ2-3; 10 bases fit TRBD2. The CDR3 consists of 13 residues. Trimming cost V 6 bases and J 6 bases; bases outside gene matches: 6. Germline CDR1 and CDR2: DFQATT and SNEGSKA (reference sequence). The CDR3 is CSAYLAGADTQYF. CDR3 DNA: TGCAGTGCCTACCTAGCGGGAGCTGATACGCAGTATTTT.

This clonotype has ten or more counts. The chain recombines TRBV19 with TRBJ2-7, with D possibly being TRBD1 (6 bases). Deletions cut 1 base from V and 3 bases from J, with 13 bases between. Germline CDR1 LNHDA, CDR2 SQIVND (reference sequence). This CDR3 spans 15 amino acids. The CDR3 spells CASSIGPDRGYEQYF. The CDR3 DNA reads as TGTGCCAGTAGTATAGGACCGGACAGAGGCTACGAGCAGTACTTC.

A note on this clonotype: A much larger clone lies one base from this, so it may be a read error. V gene TRBV30 combines with J gene TRBJ1-2; D perhaps matches TRBD1 (5 bases). The CDR3 is 14 residues long. Germline-derived CDR1 and CDR2 are GTSNPN and SVGIG (reference sequence). V dropped 1 base and J dropped 9 bases, with 18 bases sitting between them. The CDR3 sequence: CAWSAPETAYSYTF. CDR3 bases: TGTGCCTGGAGTGCCCCCGAGACAGCGTATAGCTACACCTTC.

On this clonotype: It may be a read error: a sequence one base away is much more abundant. The chain carries TRBV6-5 and TRBJ2-1; perhaps D is TRBD1 or TRBD2 (5 bases each). The germline gives CDR1 MNHEY, CDR2 SVGAGI. The CDR3 is 13 amino acids. CDR3 sequence (DNA): TGTGCCAGCAGTCGAGGGACCGACAATGAGGAGTTCTTC. This sequence encodes CASSRGTDNEEFF.

This clonotype was detected ten times or more. This chain links TRBV12-3 or TRBV12-4 with TRBJ1-4; D gene uncertain. V was cut by 6 bases and J by 0 bases, with 11 bases left in between. This CDR3 has 15 amino acids. CDR3 sequence: CASRPSVATNEKLFF. For the CDR3, the DNA is TGTGCCAGCAGGCCCAGTGTCGCAACTAATGAAAAACTGTTTTTT.

By share of the sample, this clonotype is medium-sized. This chain links TRBV10-3 with TRBJ1-5; the D is unclear. The CDR3 consists of 16 residues. From germline, CDR1 is ENHRY and CDR2 SYGVKD. V lost 0 bases to trimming and J lost 2 bases, with 11 bases between them. Here the CDR3 reads CAISESGEVGNQPQHF. The DNA of the CDR3 is TGTGCCATCAGTGAGTCCGGGGAAGTGGGCAATCAGCCCCAGCATTTT.

Regarding this clonotype: This may be a read error: a much more frequent sequence differs by one nucleotide. The chain carries TRBV24-1 and TRBJ2-6; no firm D call. This CDR3 region has 12 residues. CDR1 is KGHDR and CDR2 is SFDVKD in the germline V gene. For the CDR3, the DNA is TGTGCCAGCAACTCTGGGGACAACGTCCTGACTTTC. Encoded protein: CASNSGDNVLTF.

By its share, this clonotype is medium-sized. The chain's CDR3 is CASSNEYGYTF. The CDR3 region has the DNA TGCGCCAGCAGCAATGAGTATGGCTACACCTTC. The chain links TRBV5-1 to TRBJ1-2; D is unclear. CDR1 and CDR2 (germline): SGHRS, YFSETQ. V was pared by 4 bases and J by 5 bases, with 6 bases between. This CDR3 comprises 11 residues.

This clonotype is classed as medium-sized (0.01 to 0.1%). CDR3 protein: CASKGVTYNEQFF. CDR3 bases: TGTGCCAGCAAGGGGGTAACCTACAATGAGCAGTTCTTC. V is TRBV2 and J is TRBJ2-1, with a possible D match to TRBD1 (6 bases). Germline V gives CDR1 SNHLY, CDR2 FYNNEI. CDR3 length equals 13 residues. Trimming removed 7 bases at V and 2 bases at J, with 9 bases between.

Within the sample, this clonotype is medium-sized (0.01 to 0.1%). The rearrangement joins TRBV5-1 to TRBJ2-1, with TRBD1 as a possible D gene (6 bases). Per germline, CDR1 SGHRS and CDR2 YFSETQ. The V end lost 3 bases, the J end lost 6 bases, and 16 bases lay between the germline ends. This CDR3 is 15 amino acids long. In nucleotides, the CDR3 is TGCGCCAGCAGCTCCACCGGGACAACCTCCAATGAGCAGTTCTTC. Its translation is CASSSTGTTSNEQFF.

In its sample, this clonotype is large. The chain carries TRBV7-2 and TRBJ1-5; possible D gene TRBD1, 5 bases. The CDR3 consists of 15 residues. V gave up 1 base and J gave up 4 bases, with 11 bases separating them. The V gene's germline CDR1 is SGHTA and CDR2 FQGNSA. In nucleotides, the CDR3 is TGTGCCAGCAGCTTAGATGGGGCACCTAATCAGCCCCAGCATTTT. Protein product: CASSLDGAPNQPQHF.